This entry concerns a single T cell receptor beta chain. The data belong to a study of shared clonotypes between healthy human individuals. In the original workflow: Filtering differed for immunoSEQ, which gave only junction sequences without quality scores. Assay used: immunoSEQ multiplex PCR; TCRdb lists only in-frame clones, some missing. From that table come the V and J calls and clone size; the DNA was used to work out D and trimming. The sample shows approximately 980,000 clones, less than 85% of them seen only once. This receptor was taken from a man younger than 35 in good health. The specimen was memory CD4+ T cells sorted from blood. The sample's subset: CD45RA-negative fraction.

CDR3: CASSRGQGAIDYGYTF. CDR3 bases: TGTGCCAGCAGCCGCGGACAGGGGGCTATTGACTATGGCTACACCTTC. The chain carries TRBV5-4 and TRBJ1-2; 11 nucleotides agree with TRBD1. In germline, CDR1 is SGHNT, CDR2 YYREEE (reference sequence). The CDR3 loop spans 16 amino acids. V shed 4 bases, J shed 3 bases, and the junction held 8 bases outside the gene matches.